This T cell receptor (beta chain) was sequenced during a study of beta chain features in type 1 diabetes. Study at large: All samples combined gave around 98,000,000 sorted cells for examination. Study observations and caveats: VDJ junctions sequenced from type 1 diabetes patients showed fewer insertions and more deletions. TCRB CDR3s from Type 1 diabetes patients were moderately but significantly shorter in all four CD4+ subsets.

The germline V gene encodes CDR1 MDHEN and CDR2 SYDVKM. There are 12 residues in the CDR3. The V gene end was trimmed by 8 bases and the J gene end by 4 bases; junction bases not matched to a gene: 0. Isolated RNA was reverse transcribed in full, so expressed TCRB transcripts were sequenced. Produced via immunoSEQ multiplex PCR; TCRdb's table is partial and in-frame only. The sample consists of about 170,000 clones, less than 9.5% of them appearing once. In regard to this clone: The antigen remains unidentified.

Stem cell-like memory, regulatory, central memory and naive CD4+ cells were sorted via CD45RO/CCR7/CD25/CD127/CD95/CD27. The TCR was taken from a woman between 40 and 50 years old with type 1 diabetes. The V call is TRBV28, the J call TRBJ1-5; 9 bases fit TRBD1. The sample taken for sequencing was central memory CD4+ T cells from blood. CDR3 in amino acids: CASGTGNQPQHF. CDR3 nucleotides: TGTGCCAGCGGGACAGGGAATCAGCCCCAGCATTTT.